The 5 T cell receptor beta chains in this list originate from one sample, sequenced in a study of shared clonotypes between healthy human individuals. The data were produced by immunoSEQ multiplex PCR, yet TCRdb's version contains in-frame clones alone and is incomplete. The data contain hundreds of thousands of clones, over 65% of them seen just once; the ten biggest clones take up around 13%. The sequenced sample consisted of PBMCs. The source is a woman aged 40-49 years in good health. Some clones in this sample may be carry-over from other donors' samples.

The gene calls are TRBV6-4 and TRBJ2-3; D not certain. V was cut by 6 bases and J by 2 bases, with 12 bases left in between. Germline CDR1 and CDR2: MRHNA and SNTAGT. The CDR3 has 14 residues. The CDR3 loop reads CASRTDWNTDTQYF. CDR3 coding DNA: TGTGCCAGCAGGACTGACTGGAACACAGATACGCAGTATTTT.

CDR3 DNA sequence: TGTGCCAGCAGCGGCCAGGGGAGGGGTTCCTATGGCTACACCTTC. This codes for CASSGQGRGSYGYTF. The chain joins TRBV5-6 to TRBJ1-2; possible D gene TRBD1, 6 bases. This CDR3 has 15 residues. With 4 bases removed from V and 4 bases from J, the gap between germline ends came to 17 bases. Germline CDR1 and CDR2: SGHDT and YYEEEE.

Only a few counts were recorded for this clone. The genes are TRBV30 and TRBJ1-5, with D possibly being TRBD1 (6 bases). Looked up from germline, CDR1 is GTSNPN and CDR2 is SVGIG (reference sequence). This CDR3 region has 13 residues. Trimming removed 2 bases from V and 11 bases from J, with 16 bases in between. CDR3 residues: CAWSPRGDLAQHF. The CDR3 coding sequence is TGTGCCTGGAGTCCCAGGGGAGATCTGGCCCAGCATTTT.

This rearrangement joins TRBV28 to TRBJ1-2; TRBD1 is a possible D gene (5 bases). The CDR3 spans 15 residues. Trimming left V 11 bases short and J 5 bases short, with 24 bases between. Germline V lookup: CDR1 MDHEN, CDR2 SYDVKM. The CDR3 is CASGRGSVARYGYTF. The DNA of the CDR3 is TGTGCCTCCGGGCGGGGGTCGGTGGCTAGGTATGGCTACACCTTC.

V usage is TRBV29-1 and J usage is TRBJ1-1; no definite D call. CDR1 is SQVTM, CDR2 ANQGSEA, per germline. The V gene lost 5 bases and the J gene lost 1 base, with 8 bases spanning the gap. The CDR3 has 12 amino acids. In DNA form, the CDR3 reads TGCAGCGTTTCTTGGGGGAACACTGAAGCTTTCTTT. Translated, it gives CSVSWGNTEAFF.